This T cell receptor beta chain derives from a study of T cell repertoires in cytomegalovirus infection (dated by TCRdb to between 2019 and 2020). About the study as a whole: Peptide stimulations targeted recently identified HLA-C-restricted CMV epitopes, whose presentation resists viral immunomodulation, together with well-studied HLA-B-restricted epitopes. Donor HLA type was relevant to the analysis, because carriage of CMV infection together with the matching HLA type was indicated by public TCR beta signatures. Study-wide findings and limitations: In the ex vivo response, HLA-C-restricted CMV-specific TCR beta clonotypes were dominant, and in two of eight donors the single most frequent clonotype came from this HLA-C-restricted group. In both this cohort and an independent cohort of over 350 donors, the cumulative frequency of public TCR beta family members distinguished carriers of CMV infection plus the relevant HLA type.

This sample's treatment or condition label indicates: in vitro stimulation with specific CMV peptide epitopes to enrich CMV-specific T cells. TCRdb names Illumina HiSeq 1500 as the instrument used. TCRdb ran its own pipeline on the public reads, namely fastp trimming at Q25 and MiXCR clone calling, and kept in-frame beta chains. When rows share a CDR3 protein, they turn into one entry using the most common DNA and genes. For this sample there are 800,000 to 950,000 distinct CDR3 sequences; about 31% appear just once. Roughly 12% of the sample is taken by the ten largest. For CDR1 and CDR2, the germline V gene lists MNHEY and SVGEGT. Reading from cysteine to valine, the CDR3 counts 13 amino acids. Of the read, only the CDR3 DNA is kept; its 39 bases are in frame from base 1. At the junction V is shortened by 5 bases and J by 4 bases, with 12 bases in between. Points on this clonotype: The clone's antigen remains unknown. Base qualities are missing; no much larger clone stands one base away.

Sequencing used cultured CD8+ T cells from PBMCs, obtained from culture after CMV antigen stimulation. Recombination connected TRBV6-2 or TRBV6-3 to TRBJ2-7; too little of a D gene remains to name it. This TCR derives from a human donor in good health (CMV status not recorded). Some clones in this sample may be carry-over from other donors' samples. In nucleotides, the sequence is TGTGCCAGCAGTCCCGGACGGCTTTACGAGCAGTACGTC. Translation gives CASSPGRLYEQYV.